The 9 T cell receptor beta chains listed next were all sequenced from one sample in a study of cytomegalovirus exposure and HLA in healthy donors. Profiled with immunoSEQ multiplex PCR; TCRdb holds only in-frame clones, not every one. Of about 160,000 clones in the sample, 70% to 90% are singletons; the top ten hold 2% to 2.5%. Sequenced material: PBMCs. All receptors derive from a young woman in good health and CMV-seronegative.

This clone occurred a few times. The V and J genes are TRBV27 and TRBJ2-7; TRBD1 agrees at 9 bases. The V segment lost 0 bases and the J segment 7 bases; nucleotides outside the gene matches: 4. This CDR3 spans 14 amino acids. Per the germline V gene, CDR1 is MNHEY and CDR2 is SMNVEV (reference sequence). The CDR3 is CASSLSGTGWEQYF. The DNA of the CDR3 is TGTGCCAGCAGTTTATCCGGGACAGGGTGGGAGCAGTACTTC.

The V gene is TRBV11-2, the J gene TRBJ2-2; possibly TRBD2 for D (6 bases). The CDR3 contains 15 residues. Deletions cut 6 bases from V and 4 bases from J, with 15 bases between. Per germline, CDR1 SGHAT and CDR2 FQNNGV. CDR3: CASRPLGGFTGELFF. In DNA form, the CDR3 reads TGTGCCAGCAGGCCGCTCGGGGGTTTCACCGGGGAGCTGTTTTTT. The variable domain in full, with the rest retrieved from reference TRBV11-2 and TRBJ2-2, is EAGVAQSPRYKIIEKRQSVAFWCNPISGHATLYWYQQILGQGPKLLIQFQNNGVVDDSQLPKDRFSAERLKGVDSTLKIQPAKLEDSAVYLCASRPLGGFTGELFFGEGSRLTVL.

The J gene is TRBJ2-6, the V gene TRBV6-1, with TRBD1 matching over 7 bases. Germline V gene sequence: CDR1 MNHNS, CDR2 SASEGT. After removal of 4 bases from V and 1 base from J, the junction contained 1 base not matched to a gene. The CDR3 extends over 15 amino acids. The CDR3 is CASSGTGSGANVLTF. CDR3 bases: TGTGCCAGCAGTGGGACAGGATCTGGGGCCAACGTCCTGACTTTC.

The CDR3 spells CASSLDEGWTEAFF. For the CDR3, the DNA is TGTGCCAGCAGCTTAGATGAGGGTTGGACTGAAGCTTTCTTT. The V gene is TRBV7-9, the J gene TRBJ1-1; no definite D call. The CDR3 is 14 amino acids. CDR1 and CDR2 (germline): SEHNR, FQNEAQ (reference sequence). V shed 1 base and J shed 5 bases, with 11 bases lying between them. The full variable domain, with the rest looked up from reference TRBV7-9 and TRBJ1-1, is DTGVSQNPRHKITKRGQNVTFRCDPISEHNRLYWYRQTLGQGPEFLTYFQNEAQLEKSRLLSDRFSAERPKGSFSTLEIQRTEQGDSAMYLCASSLDEGWTEAFFGQGTRLTVV.

Of note for this clone: A much larger clone lies a single base off, so this may be a read error. This specimen includes other DNA sequences encoding the same CDR3. The chain uses TRBV5-5 and TRBJ1-5; D is unclear. The CDR3 sequence is 14 residues long. Trimming shortened V by 0 bases and J by 3 bases, and 7 bases separated the two germline ends. Per germline, CDR1 SGHKS and CDR2 YYEKEE (reference sequence). The DNA of the CDR3 is TGTGCCAGCAGCTTGGGGCAGAACAATCAGCCCCAGCATTTT. Protein product: CASSLGQNNQPQHF.

The chain combines TRBV2 with TRBJ2-1; no reliable D call. Germline CDR1 is SNHLY and CDR2 is FYNNEI. The V end lost 5 bases, the J end lost 4 bases, and 12 bases lay between the germline ends. The CDR3 runs 14 residues. The CDR3 protein is CASSKGRGYNEQFF. For the CDR3, the DNA is TGTGCCAGCAGTAAAGGGCGAGGATACAATGAGCAGTTCTTC.

CDR3 in DNA: TGTGCCAGCACCACGGGAGTCTATGGCTACACCTTC. It yields the protein CASTTGVYGYTF. The chain couples TRBV6-5 to TRBJ1-2; no reliable D call. Germline V gives CDR1 MNHEY, CDR2 SVGAGI. The V gene lost 7 bases and the J gene lost 4 bases, with 10 bases spanning the gap. This CDR3 is 12 amino acids long.

The chain is built from TRBV4-1 and TRBJ2-7, with a possible D match to TRBD1 (5 bases). The CDR3 spans 16 residues. V dropped 4 bases and J dropped 4 bases, with 20 bases sitting between them. CDR1 and CDR2 from the germline V gene are MGHRA and YSYEKL. The DNA of the CDR3 is TGCGCCAGCAGCCCTATACCCCAGGGTCGGTCTTACGAGCAGTACTTC. The encoded protein is CASSPIPQGRSYEQYF.

The sample holds one count of this clone. V and J are TRBV29-1 and TRBJ2-1; D uncertain. CDR3 length: 13 residues. In germline, CDR1 is SQVTM, CDR2 ANQGSEA. V was cut by 0 bases and J by 3 bases, with 6 bases left in between. This CDR3 is CSVEDLGYNEQFF. The DNA for the CDR3 is TGCAGCGTTGAAGATCTCGGCTACAATGAGCAGTTCTTC.